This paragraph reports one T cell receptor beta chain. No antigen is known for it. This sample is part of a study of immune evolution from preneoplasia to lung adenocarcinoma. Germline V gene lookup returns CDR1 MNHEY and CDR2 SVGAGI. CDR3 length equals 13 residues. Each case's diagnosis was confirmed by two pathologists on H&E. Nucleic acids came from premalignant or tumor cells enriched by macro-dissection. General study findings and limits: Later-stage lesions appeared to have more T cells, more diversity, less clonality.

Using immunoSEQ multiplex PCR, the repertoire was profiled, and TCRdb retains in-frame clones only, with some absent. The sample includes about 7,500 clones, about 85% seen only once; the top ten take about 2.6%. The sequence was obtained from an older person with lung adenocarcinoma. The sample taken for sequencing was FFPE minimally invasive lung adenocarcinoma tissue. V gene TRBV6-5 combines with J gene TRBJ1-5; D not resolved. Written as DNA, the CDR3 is TGTGCTACACAGCGGGATAGCAATCAGCCCCAGCATTTT. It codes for CATQRDSNQPQHF.